The 13 T cell receptor beta chains below all came from one sample that was sequenced in a study of cytomegalovirus exposure and HLA in healthy donors. PCR amplification relied on 60 Vbeta primers (plus 13 Jbeta primers). Some clones are missing from TCRdb's copy, which holds only in-frame ones; the method was immunoSEQ multiplex PCR. In the table there are some 190,000 clones, about three quarters of which are singletons. Material for sequencing was PBMCs. The origin of the receptors is a middle-aged woman in good health and CMV-seronegative.

The CDR3 region has the DNA TGTGCCAGCAGCCGCATGGGAGAGACGGGTGAAAAACTGTTTTTT. Its translation is CASSRMGETGEKLFF. The genes are TRBV7-6 and TRBJ1-4; no definite D call. Germline CDR1 and CDR2: SGHVS and FNYEAQ. Between the trimmed V and J ends, which lost 5 bases and 7 bases, there was a span of 17 bases. The length of the CDR3 is 15 residues. The full variable domain, completed using reference TRBV7-6 and TRBJ1-4, is GAGVSQSPRYKVTKRGQDVALRCDPISGHVSLYWYRQALGQGPEFLTYFNYEAQQDKSGLPNDRFSAERPEGSISTLTIQRTEQRDSAMYRCASSRMGETGEKLFFGSGTQLSVL.

This clone has only one observation. The identical CDR3 is also encoded by other nucleotide sequences in the sample. The V gene is TRBV19, the J gene TRBJ1-2; the D gene is possibly TRBD1 (5 bases). The V and J ends lost 3 bases and 5 bases respectively, with 7 bases between them. CDR1 and CDR2 (germline): LNHDA, SQIVND (reference sequence). The CDR3 totals 12 residues. CDR3 loop: CASSIAGYGYTF. Here the CDR3 DNA reads TGTGCCAGTAGTATTGCAGGGTATGGCTACACCTTC. Full variable domain (missing parts from reference TRBV19 and TRBJ1-2): DGGITQSPKYLFRKEGQNVTLSCEQNLNHDAMYWYRQDPGQGLRLIYYSQIVNDFQKGDIAEGYSVSREKKESFPLTVTSAQKNPTAFYLCASSIAGYGYTFGSGTRLTVV.

The rearrangement links TRBV14 to TRBJ2-7; weak D call: TRBD1 (5 bases). Per germline, CDR1 SGHDN and CDR2 FVKESK. The CDR3 length is 14 residues. With 0 bases removed from V and 5 bases from J, the gap between germline ends came to 11 bases. CDR3: CASSQDGAINEQYF. The CDR3, as DNA: TGTGCCAGCAGCCAAGATGGGGCGATCAACGAGCAGTACTTC. The whole variable domain, filled in from reference TRBV14 and TRBJ2-7, reads EAGVTQFPSHSVIEKGQTVTLRCDPISGHDNLYWYRRVMGKEIKFLLHFVKESKQDESGMPNNRFLAERTGGTYSTLKVQPAELEDSGVYFCASSQDGAINEQYFGPGTRLTVT.

The genes are TRBV10-3 and TRBJ2-3, with 9 bases lining up with TRBD1. CDR3 length: 15 amino acids. The V gene's germline CDR1 is ENHRY and CDR2 SYGVKD. J gave up 8 bases and V 4 bases, and 10 bases lay outside the gene matches. CDR3: CAISGRDRDVATQYF. The CDR3 DNA follows: TGTGCCATCAGTGGCCGGGACAGGGATGTAGCTACGCAGTATTTT.

The CDR3 sequence is CASQQYGTSETQYF. The CDR3 nucleotides are TGCGCCAGCCAGCAGTACGGGACTAGTGAGACCCAGTACTTC. The V gene is TRBV5-1, the J gene TRBJ2-5; 8 bases match TRBD2. Unmatched junction bases numbered 10, after V lost 7 bases and J lost 5 bases. Per the germline V gene, CDR1 is SGHRS and CDR2 is YFSETQ. This CDR3 is 14 amino acids long.

This clone was seen a single time. The chain links TRBV30 to TRBJ1-1; D not certain. The length of the CDR3 is 14 residues. Germline V gene sequence: CDR1 GTSNPN, CDR2 SVGIG (reference sequence). The germline V and J ends were trimmed by 0 bases and 1 base, with 9 bases remaining between them. CDR3 loop: CAWSVGLENTEAFF. In DNA form, the CDR3 reads TGTGCCTGGAGTGTAGGACTAGAGAACACTGAAGCTTTCTTT.

J is TRBJ2-1 and V is TRBV9; TRBD1 agrees at 9 bases. CDR1 SGDLS and CDR2 YYNGEE come from the germline V gene. Trimming cost V 4 bases and J 3 bases; bases outside gene matches: 11. CDR3 length: 17 residues. The CDR3 DNA reads as TGTGCCAGCAGCATATTTGCCGGGACAGGGAACTACAATGAGCAGTTCTTC. It yields the protein CASSIFAGTGNYNEQFF.

The chain is built from TRBV6-6 and TRBJ2-3, with D possibly matching TRBD2 (6 bases). CDR3 length: 15 amino acids. Germline V gene data show CDR1 as MNHNY and CDR2 as SVGAGI (reference sequence). Deletions cut 4 bases from V and 0 bases from J, with 11 bases between. The chain's CDR3 is CASSFSGASTDTQYF. CDR3 nucleotides: TGTGCCAGCAGTTTTAGCGGAGCTAGCACAGATACGCAGTATTTT.

The CDR3 here is CASSIGRRGPGQPQHF. CDR3 coding DNA: TGTGCCAGTAGTATAGGGAGGAGGGGCCCGGGGCAGCCCCAGCATTTT. This rearrangement joins TRBV19 to TRBJ1-5; D perhaps matches TRBD1 (5 bases). The CDR3 runs 16 residues. V lost 1 base to trimming and J lost 7 bases, with 17 bases between them. Per the germline V gene, CDR1 is LNHDA and CDR2 is SQIVND (reference sequence).

In this sample, this clone turned up once. The rearrangement uses TRBV19 and TRBJ1-5; 11 bases are shared with TRBD1. J lost 1 base, V lost 6 bases, and 5 bases had no gene match. The CDR3 runs to 16 residues. Per germline, CDR1 LNHDA and CDR2 SQIVND (reference sequence). In nucleotides, the CDR3 is TGTGCCAGTAGCGGACAGGGGGCATGGAGCAATCAGCCCCAGCATTTT. Its translation: CASSGQGAWSNQPQHF.

The J gene is TRBJ2-3, the V gene TRBV5-1; 8 positions agree with TRBD1. This CDR3 contains 17 residues. Germline values: CDR1 SGHRS, CDR2 YFSETQ. J lost 4 bases, V lost 1 base, and 11 bases had no gene match. CDR3 sequence (DNA): TGCGCCAGCAGCTTGACCCCAGGGGGCAGTTTAGCAGATACGCAGTATTTT. Its translation is CASSLTPGGSLADTQYF.

The chain joins TRBV11-3 to TRBJ2-7, with 9 bases that match TRBD1. Germline V CDR1 and CDR2: SGHNT, YENEEA. The CDR3 sequence is 14 residues long. After removal of 6 bases from V and 1 base from J, the junction contained 4 bases not matched to a gene. The DNA for the CDR3 is TGTGCCAGCAGTCGGGGACAGGGTTCCTACGAGCAGTACTTC. Residues: CASSRGQGSYEQYF.

This clone was found a few times. In DNA, the CDR3 is TGTGCCTGTGGCAGGGGATGGGAGCAGTTCTTC. Amino acid sequence: CACGRGWEQFF. The chain recombines TRBV30 with TRBJ2-1, with D perhaps matching TRBD1 (6 bases). Germline V gene data show CDR1 as GTSNPN and CDR2 as SVGIG (reference sequence). The CDR3 loop spans 11 amino acids. Trimming stripped 6 bases from V and 10 bases from J, with 13 bases between.